Following are 26 T cell receptor beta chains from one sample sequenced in a study of response to subunit inactivated influenza vaccine. In TCRdb, the RT-PCR reads were re-called with MiXCR into one record per CDR3 protein. The table records 500,000 or so distinct CDR3 sequences, approximately 16% of them present only once. This specimen was CD4+ T cells sorted from PBMCs, taken approximately 25 months after vaccination. Receptors originate from a man aged 45 to 75 who received an inactivated influenza vaccine.

This clonotype was recorded a few times. This chain joins TRBV5-1 and TRBJ2-1; 9 bases line up with TRBD2. Germline values: CDR1 SGHRS, CDR2 YFSETQ. There are 16 residues in the CDR3. With V trimmed by 0 bases and J by 7 bases, 8 bases remained unmatched. The CDR3 here is CASSLGGGRATNEQFF. CDR3 nucleotide sequence: TGCGCCAGCAGCTTGGGAGGCGGGAGGGCAACAAATGAGCAGTTCTTC.

This chain connects TRBV5-1 to TRBJ1-2; D is ambiguous. Germline assignment: CDR1 SGHRS and CDR2 YFSETQ. V dropped 0 bases and J dropped 6 bases, with 15 bases sitting between them. The CDR3 consists of 15 residues. CDR3 sequence (DNA): TGCGCCAGCAGCTTGGCGGGTAGGACTCACGATGGCTACACCTTC. Translating gives CASSLAGRTHDGYTF.

This clonotype was observed a few times. The genes are TRBV3-1 and TRBJ2-1, with TRBD2 identical over 12 bases. The CDR3 length is 16 residues. Germline V gene data show CDR1 as LGHDT and CDR2 as YNNKEL (reference sequence). Losses at the gene ends were 4 bases for V and 4 bases for J; bases not matched to a gene: 5. The CDR3 DNA reads as TGTGCCAGCAGCCTTGGACTAGCGGGACGGTACAATGAGCAGTTCTTC. As protein: CASSLGLAGRYNEQFF.

This clonotype turned up a few times. This chain joins TRBV6-1 and TRBJ2-3; D might be TRBD2 (6 bases). Germline CDR1 reads MNHNS; CDR2 reads SASEGT. This CDR3 contains 13 residues. Deletions cut 6 bases from V and 6 bases from J, with 13 bases between. CDR3 protein: CASSPGDRDTQYF. Here the CDR3 DNA reads TGTGCCAGCAGCCCGGGGGACCGCGATACGCAGTATTTT.

The CDR3 nucleotides read TGTGCCACCAGCAGAGATAGAGGGGGCAGGCTGAACACTGAAGCTTTCTTT. This encodes CATSRDRGGRLNTEAFF. The chain combines TRBV15 with TRBJ1-1; 7 nucleotides align to TRBD1. Per the germline V gene, CDR1 is LNHNV and CDR2 is YYDKDF (reference sequence). The CDR3 contains 17 residues. V shed 0 bases and J 0 bases; nucleotides not matched to a gene: 7.

The chain joins TRBV2 to TRBJ1-6, with TRBD1 as a possible D gene (6 bases). Trimming cost V 6 bases and J 9 bases, with 12 bases left between them. CDR3 length: 13 amino acids. CDR1 is SNHLY, CDR2 FYNNEI, per germline. CDR3 region: CASRSGEGSPLHF. The DNA for the CDR3 is TGTGCCAGCAGATCAGGGGAGGGTTCACCCCTCCACTTT.

This clonotype showed up just a few times. The V and J genes are TRBV4-3 and TRBJ2-2, with TRBD2 as a possible D gene (6 bases). This CDR3 has 15 amino acids. The V end lost 8 bases, the J end lost 2 bases, and 15 bases lay between the germline ends. CDR1 LGHNA and CDR2 YSLEER come from the germline V gene. The CDR3 region has the DNA TGCGCCAGCCGGGCGGACGGGGGAAACACCGGGGAGCTGTTTTTT. This gives the protein CASRADGGNTGELFF.

This clonotype was recorded a few times. The chain uses TRBV20-1 and TRBJ2-5, with D possibly being TRBD2 (5 bases). The CDR3 is made up of 14 amino acids. V dropped 3 bases and J dropped 5 bases, with 16 bases sitting between them. CDR1 DFQATT and CDR2 SNEGSKA come from the germline V gene (reference sequence). The chain's CDR3 is CSASPLATPETQYF. The CDR3 region has the DNA TGCAGTGCTAGCCCCCTAGCAACCCCGGAGACCCAGTACTTC.

This clonotype was observed a few times. The V gene is TRBV12-3 or TRBV12-4, the J gene TRBJ2-1; D is undetermined. There are 12 residues in the CDR3. Trimming removed 7 bases from V and 7 bases from J, with 11 bases in between. DNA of the CDR3: TGTGCCAGCACACAACGCAGGAATGAGCAGTTCTTC. This sequence encodes CASTQRRNEQFF.

The table lists this clonotype with a few counts. The chain couples TRBV20-1 to TRBJ2-3; D possibly matches TRBD1 or TRBD2 (7 bases each). CDR1 is DFQATT and CDR2 is SNEGSKA in the germline V gene (reference sequence). V gave up 3 bases and J gave up 8 bases, with 24 bases separating them. This CDR3 has 16 amino acids. The CDR3 protein is CSASPEGQREVGTQYF. The CDR3 coding sequence is TGCAGTGCTAGCCCAGAGGGACAGCGGGAAGTGGGTACGCAGTATTTT.

This clonotype was detected a few times. V and J are TRBV2 and TRBJ1-2; 8 bases are a match to TRBD1. Germline loops: CDR1 SNHLY, CDR2 FYNNEI. The CDR3 length is 13 residues. Unmatched junction bases numbered 2, after V lost 1 base and J lost 7 bases. CDR3 sequence reads: CASSEGTGTGYTF. CDR3 nucleotide sequence: TGTGCCAGCAGTGAAGGGACAGGGACTGGCTACACCTTC.

V gene TRBV20-1 combines with J gene TRBJ2-2; 9 bases fit TRBD2. Trimming removed 1 base from V and 2 bases from J; junction bases left unmatched: 8. Germline lookup yields CDR1 DFQATT and CDR2 SNEGSKA (reference sequence). The CDR3 loop spans 17 amino acids. This CDR3 reads CSARGYSSGVNTGELFF. DNA for the CDR3: TGCAGTGCTAGAGGATACTCTAGCGGGGTTAACACCGGGGAGCTGTTTTTT.

This chain joins TRBV30 and TRBJ1-3; D remains ambiguous. This CDR3 is 12 amino acids long. Germline V CDR1 and CDR2: GTSNPN, SVGIG (reference sequence). V dropped 0 bases and J dropped 2 bases, with 2 bases sitting between them. This CDR3 is CAWSVPGNTIYF. CDR3 DNA sequence: TGTGCCTGGAGTGTACCTGGAAACACCATATATTTT.

The rearrangement links TRBV5-6 to TRBJ2-1; TRBD2 agrees at 16 bases. V lost 4 bases, J lost 10 bases, and 5 bases stayed unmatched. The CDR3 sequence is 15 residues long. Per germline, CDR1 SGHDT and CDR2 YYEEEE. In DNA form, the CDR3 reads TGTGCCAGCAGCAAGGGACTAGCGGGAGGGCGCGAGCAGTTCTTC. Protein product: CASSKGLAGGREQFF.

This clonotype showed up many times. The chain links TRBV29-1 to TRBJ1-1; no definite D call. CDR1 and CDR2 (germline): SQVTM, ANQGSEA. This CDR3 has 12 residues. Trimming removed 4 bases at V and 1 base at J, with 7 bases between. As DNA, the CDR3 is TGCAGCGTTGGGTACCGGAACACTGAAGCTTTCTTT. Translated, it gives CSVGYRNTEAFF.

This chain joins TRBV29-1 and TRBJ1-2; TRBD1 aligns across 7 bases. Germline V CDR1 and CDR2: SQVTM, ANQGSEA. V lost 7 bases, J lost 7 bases, and 12 bases stayed unmatched. CDR3 length: 13 residues. CDR3 sequence (DNA): TGCAGCGCACAGGAAGTTACAGGGGCTGGCTACACCTTC. Its translation is CSAQEVTGAGYTF.

CDR3 loop: CASSQEWVSRETQYF. The CDR3 bases are TGCGCCAGCAGCCAAGAGTGGGTATCGCGGGAGACCCAGTACTTC. The chain carries TRBV4-3 and TRBJ2-5; D unclear. Germline CDR1 is LGHNA and CDR2 is YSLEER. Trimming removed 0 bases at V and 5 bases at J, with 13 bases between. The CDR3 is 15 amino acids.

This clonotype has a handful of counts. The chain has TRBV5-1 and TRBJ2-7; D remains ambiguous. The CDR3 runs to 13 residues. Germline V lookup: CDR1 SGHRS, CDR2 YFSETQ. V was pared by 7 bases and J by 3 bases, with 14 bases between. CDR3 bases: TGCGCCAGCCAGACTGGGGATGGCTACGAGCAGTACTTC. Protein product: CASQTGDGYEQYF.

The chain is built from TRBV11-1 and TRBJ2-3; 9 bases line up with TRBD1. The CDR3 contains 16 residues. Losses at the gene ends were 5 bases for V and 4 bases for J; bases not matched to a gene: 10. In germline, CDR1 is SGHAT, CDR2 FQDESV (reference sequence). CDR3 DNA: TGTGCCAGCAGCGGGACCCGGGACAGGGCACCAGATACGCAGTATTTT. Translation: CASSGTRDRAPDTQYF.

This clonotype was counted at least ten times. This chain joins TRBV12-3 or TRBV12-4 and TRBJ2-5, with TRBD2 matching 12 bases. Trimming cost V 6 bases and J 3 bases; bases outside gene matches: 5. The CDR3 is 15 residues long. Here the CDR3 reads CASSPTSGREETQYF. Written as DNA, the CDR3 is TGTGCCAGCAGCCCGACTAGCGGGAGAGAAGAGACCCAGTACTTC.

This clonotype was counted ten times or more. This chain connects TRBV11-2 to TRBJ2-2; D gene unclear. The CDR3 contains 15 residues. Germline V gene data show CDR1 as SGHAT and CDR2 as FQNNGV. Trimming pared 3 bases from V and 2 bases from J, leaving 10 bases between. The CDR3 DNA reads TGTGCCAGCAGCTTTTTAAAGGGAAACACCGGGGAGCTGTTTTTT. This translates into CASSFLKGNTGELFF.

Remarks on this clonotype: Compared with germline, one end of the junction differs, possibly owing to a read error. The CDR3 DNA reads TGTGCCAGCAGTTTTCTACTAGCCAAAGACATTCAGTACTTC. This translates into CASSFLLAKDIQYF. The rearrangement links TRBV28 to TRBJ2-4; D possibly corresponds to TRBD2 (6 bases). CDR1 MDHEN and CDR2 SYDVKM come from the germline V gene. CDR3 length: 14 amino acids.

This clonotype was seen a handful of times. The gene calls are TRBV28 and TRBJ1-3, with D unresolved. Germline V lookup: CDR1 MDHEN, CDR2 SYDVKM. The CDR3 has 14 amino acids. Trimming took off 3 bases at V and 0 bases at J, with 6 bases between the two ends. In nucleotides, the CDR3 is TGTGCCAGCAGTTTTAAGGGCTCTGGAAACACCATATATTTT. Its protein is CASSFKGSGNTIYF.

The gene calls are TRBV6-5 and TRBJ1-1; tentatively, D is TRBD1 (5 bases). The CDR3 length is 15 residues. Germline lookup yields CDR1 MNHEY and CDR2 SVGAGI. The V end was cut by 0 bases, the J end by 4 bases, with 12 bases between. Written as DNA, the CDR3 is TGTGCCAGCAGTTACTCTGGGGGGTCGGCCACTGAAGCTTTCTTT. This translates into CASSYSGGSATEAFF.

The sample holds a few counts of this clonotype. The J gene is TRBJ1-3, the V gene TRBV3-1; possibly TRBD1 for D (5 bases). This CDR3 is 14 amino acids long. Germline V gene sequence: CDR1 LGHDT, CDR2 YNNKEL (reference sequence). V was clipped by 3 bases and J by 2 bases, with 8 bases between them. The DNA for the CDR3 is TGTGCCAGCAGCCACAGGGACGCTGGAAACACCATATATTTT. Encoded protein: CASSHRDAGNTIYF. The full variable domain, completed using reference TRBV3-1 and TRBJ1-3, is DTAVSQTPKYLVTQMGNDKSIKCEQNLGHDTMYWYKQDSKKFLKIMFSYNNKELIINETVPNRFSPKSPDKAHLNLHINSLELGDSAVYFCASSHRDAGNTIYFGEGSWLTVV.

The V gene is TRBV20-1, the J gene TRBJ1-6; 7 bases are shared with TRBD1. The J segment lost 9 bases and the V segment lost 5 bases, leaving 22 bases of the junction unmatched. This CDR3 has 18 amino acids. Germline values: CDR1 DFQATT, CDR2 SNEGSKA (reference sequence). CDR3 sequence reads: CSAPKGGQGVFGISPLHF. CDR3 coding DNA: TGCAGTGCTCCAAAGGGCGGGCAGGGGGTGTTTGGAATTTCACCCCTCCACTTT.